The TCR beta chain under discussion was sequenced for a study of T cells in Graves' hyperthyroidism and ophthalmopathy (dated by TCRdb to between 2018 and 2021). At the level of the whole study: To identify TCR V-J signatures that set the groups apart, the researchers used a discovery cohort of more than 95 patients, made up of approximately 43 with Graves' ophthalmopathy and 57 with stable Graves' hyperthyroidism. The roughly 90 discovery patients were divided at random into training and test sets in a 7:3 ratio. The paper reports TCR Vbeta CDR3 sequencing of fewer than 150 peripheral blood samples: under 45 ophthalmopathy, fewer than 80 hyperthyroidism and around 17 progressor patients. Prospective prediction of ophthalmopathy was tested in an independent validation cohort of fewer than 20 hyperthyroidism patients and 15 to 17 patients who later progressed to ophthalmopathy. In roughly six Graves' hyperthyroidism patients, the study also compared T-cell repertoires from thyroid tissue with T-cell repertoires from blood. Following sampling, methimazole starting at 30 mg daily was given to hyperthyroidism patients, and high-dose intravenous methylprednisolone was given to ophthalmopathy patients. Broad study findings and their caveats: Ophthalmopathy was separated from stable hyperthyroidism by a 13 V-J signature model, with 85% to 90% sensitivity and about 81% specificity obtained in cross-validation and 80%/75% obtained in testing. Most expanded thyroid clonotypes (frequency above 0.001) were also detected in blood, suggesting blood repertoires may reflect thyroid immune responses. No statistical method was used to set the sample size in advance, and investigators knew the group allocation. In validation, the model predicted progression to ophthalmopathy with approximately 71% sensitivity and 72% to 75% specificity, a median of 6.5 months before onset.

This clonotype has ten or more counts. Its specific antigen is unknown. The sample holds no much larger clone one base away, and base qualities are not on file. The CDR3 holds 14 amino acids from the cysteine to the phenylalanine. Only the CDR3 region is kept as DNA, spanning 42 bases read in frame from base 1. V is shortened by 3 bases, J by 0 bases, and the region joining them spans 8 bases. Based on the germline V gene, the CDR1 and CDR2 sequences are SNHLY and FYNNEI. Exclusion was applied to patients with uncontrolled infections, other autoimmune diseases, pregnancy or lactation. Clinical symptoms, serum thyroxine and TRAb, thyroid ultrasound, and orbital computed tomography formed the basis for the diagnoses. Trizol reagent was used to extract total RNA, and RNA quality was then checked on an Agilent 2100 Bioanalyzer. The TCR beta CDR3 regions were amplified from RNA transcripts. The first round of RT-PCR for the TCR CDR3 was performed with the HTBI primer set and the Qiagen OneStep RT-PCR kit. Libraries were constructed in a second round of multiplex PCR, after which size selection and purification were carried out. Libraries were sequenced paired-end with 100 bp reads on an Illumina HiSeq2000. Concerning the study's data processing: SOAPnuke was used to process the raw data, throwing out any read that contained adapters or uncalled bases, had a mean Phred below 15, or lacked an exact constant-primer or identifier match. COPE v1.2.5 was used to merge the high-quality paired reads, and each unique nucleotide sequence was defined as a clonotype. MiTCR v1.1 was used to align clonotypes to the IMGT TRBV, TRBD and TRBJ reference segments. Analysis was restricted to V-J combinations with a frequency above 0.0001, which covered roughly 99% of repertoires. A TCS score was defined as the ratio of F50 (clonal expansion) to E x V (chaos), with BLOSUM62-based TCRdist applied between CDR3 peptides within each V-J. Welch's t-statistics and random forest reduced just over 500 V-J features to under 15, which were used in a naive Bayes classifier (R e1071). The similarity between thyroid and blood repertoires was quantified using the Morisita-Horn index. The public reads were quality trimmed at Q25 with fastp and then assembled into clones with MiXCR by TCRdb, keeping productive beta chains. Each CDR3 protein gets just one entry, which takes the most common genes and DNA from the rows behind it. TCRdb's processing, not the authors' own work, is the source of the V and J calls. The sample table contains about 510,000 distinct CDR3 sequences; only one count was recorded for around 43% of them. Approximately 44% of the sample comes from the top ten.

The V and J segments used are TRBV2 and TRBJ1-2, with no confidently assigned D gene. The sample comprised peripheral blood or thyroid tissue (not recorded which). The receptor was derived from an adult woman with Graves' disease, either hyperthyroidism or ophthalmopathy (not recorded which). The sequenced DNA: TGTGCCAGCAGTGAGGGTGGATCTAACTATGGCTACACCTTC. Its product reads: CASSEGGSNYGYTF.